The present T cell receptor beta chain was sequenced within a study of T-cell reconstitution after alpha-beta-depleted transplantation in children. Germline lookup yields CDR1 SEHNR and CDR2 FQNEAQ (reference sequence). V lost 7 bases and J 3 bases, leaving 21 bases between the germline ends. The CDR3 spans 16 residues. This clonotype was counted only a few times. Unique molecular identifiers were built into the TCRbeta library. TCRdb reanalysed the PCR reads using MiXCR and keeps one entry per CDR3 protein. The sample shows hundreds of thousands of distinct CDR3 sequences, 10% to 15% of them seen only once.

This TCR was sampled from a male patient between 10 and 17 years old who had a stem cell transplant for acute myeloid leukemia, so the T cells may come from the graft donor. The chain couples TRBV7-9 to TRBJ2-5; D is possibly TRBD2 (6 bases). The source was PBMCs, mostly from graft donor cells, collected 360 days after TCRalphabeta/CD19-depleted stem cell transplant. CDR3 sequence: CASTWALWGEEETQYF. CDR3 coding DNA: TGTGCCAGCACCTGGGCCTTATGGGGGGAGGAAGAGACCCAGTACTTC.